These 21 T cell receptor beta chains were all obtained from the same sample, sequenced in a study of blood T cells in healthy people across ages. Primed by a sample-barcoded 5' primer and a J-beta primer mix, a second PCR proceeded for about 7 to 12 cycles. TCRdb used MiXCR to reprocess the 5' RACE reads, holding one entry per CDR3 protein. The table shows 750,000 to 950,000 distinct CDR3 sequences, with around 25% occurring only once. The same specimen was also included in a second study, on T cells of mothers and their children.

Sequencing used blood. The source of these receptors is a boy aged 10-17 years in good health.

A note on this clonotype: The germline gene is not matched at one end of the junction; a read error may be the cause. The rearrangement links TRBV11-2 to TRBJ2-1; D remains unclear. Germline values: CDR1 SGHAT, CDR2 FQNNGV. This CDR3 is 15 amino acids long. CDR3 nucleotides: TGTGTCAGCAGCTTAGATTCGGTAAGACGGGATGAGCAGTTCTTC. This gives the protein CVSSLDSVRRDEQFF. Drawing the rest from reference TRBV11-2 and TRBJ2-1, the complete variable domain is EAGVAQSPRYKIIEKRQSVAFWCNPISGHATLYWYQQILGQGPKLLIQFQNNGVVDDSQLPKDRFSAERLKGVDSTLKIQPAKLEDSAVYLCVSSLDSVRRDEQFFGPGTRLTVL.

This clonotype has just a few counts. Sequence at one end of the junction differs from germline and may be a read error. The CDR3 sequence: CASSKSGGYGYTF. The CDR3 DNA follows: TGCGCCAGCAGTAAGTCAGGAGGGTATGGCTACACCTTC. V gene TRBV10-2 combines with J gene TRBJ1-2, with no clear D. This CDR3 is 13 amino acids long. Looked up from germline, CDR1 is WSHSY and CDR2 is SAAADI.

The J gene is TRBJ2-6, the V gene TRBV2; D ambiguous. V was shortened by 1 base and J by 12 bases, with 16 bases between the two germline ends. Germline V gene lookup returns CDR1 SNHLY and CDR2 FYNNEI. The CDR3 has 15 amino acids. CDR3 region: CASSEGLVDQGVLTF. CDR3 nucleotide sequence: TGTGCCAGCAGTGAAGGGTTAGTCGATCAAGGCGTCCTGACTTTC.

The chain is built from TRBV2 and TRBJ1-3; 8 bases agree with TRBD1. V shed 3 bases, J shed 4 bases, and the junction held 8 bases outside the gene matches. The CDR3 contains 16 residues. Germline CDR1 reads SNHLY; CDR2 reads FYNNEI. The CDR3 spells CASSDQGALGGNTIYF. The CDR3 DNA reads as TGTGCCAGCAGTGACCAGGGGGCTTTGGGAGGAAACACCATATATTTT. Full variable domain (missing parts from reference TRBV2 and TRBJ1-3): EPEVTQTPSHQVTQMGQEVILRCVPISNHLYFYWYRQILGQKVEFLVSFYNNEISEKSEIFDDQFSVERPDGSNFTLKIRSTKLEDSAMYFCASSDQGALGGNTIYFGEGSWLTVV.

The chain recombines TRBV19 with TRBJ2-5; 9 bases agree with TRBD1. The DNA end lines up better with TRBJ2-7; the J call may be wrong. This CDR3 has 13 amino acids. In germline, CDR1 is LNHDA, CDR2 SQIVND (reference sequence). DNA for the CDR3: TGTGCCACCGGAGCGGGACAGGGCTACGAGCAGTACTTC. Its translation: CATGAGQGYEQYF.

The rearrangement links TRBV6-2 or TRBV6-3 to TRBJ2-3; the D gene is possibly TRBD2 (6 bases). Germline values: CDR1 MNHEY, CDR2 SVGEGT. Trimming removed 4 bases at V and 3 bases at J, with 11 bases between. CDR3 length: 14 residues. The CDR3 sequence is CASSSSTRTDTQYF. The CDR3, as DNA: TGTGCCAGCAGTTCCTCGACTAGGACAGATACGCAGTATTTT.

This clonotype has a count of ten or more. The chain is built from TRBV6-5 and TRBJ1-1; a possible D gene is TRBD1 (6 bases). Trimming took off 6 bases at V and 5 bases at J, with 10 bases between the two ends. Germline-derived CDR1 and CDR2 are MNHEY and SVGAGI. This CDR3 comprises 12 residues. CDR3: CASSPQGTEAFF. The CDR3 DNA reads TGTGCCAGCAGCCCACAGGGAACTGAAGCTTTCTTT.

This clonotype has a handful of counts. The chain joins TRBV20-1 to TRBJ2-1; 7 positions agree with TRBD2. The CDR3 is 14 residues long. Germline V CDR1 and CDR2: DFQATT, SNEGSKA (reference sequence). J gave up 4 bases and V 5 bases, and 8 bases lay outside the gene matches. The CDR3 protein is CSAWDGAGYNEQFF. As DNA, the CDR3 is TGCAGTGCTTGGGACGGAGCGGGGTACAATGAGCAGTTCTTC.

This clonotype was found a few times. The V gene is TRBV6-5, the J gene TRBJ2-1, with TRBD2 identical over 8 bases. The germline CDR1 and CDR2 sequences are MNHEY and SVGAGI. V gave up 6 bases and J gave up 9 bases; unmatched junction bases: 4. The CDR3 has 12 residues. CDR3 bases: TGTGCCAGCAGCTCCCGGGGGGGTGAGCAGTTCTTC. It yields the protein CASSSRGGEQFF.

This clonotype was counted at least ten times. This chain uses TRBV6-5 with TRBJ2-5; D is perhaps TRBD1 (5 bases). The end of the DNA fits TRBJ2-1 better, so the J call may be wrong. Germline V gene lookup returns CDR1 MNHEY and CDR2 SVGAGI. The CDR3 extends over 14 amino acids. The CDR3 protein is CASSYSRQGHEQFF. CDR3 bases: TGTGCCAGCAGTTACTCGAGGCAGGGCCATGAGCAGTTCTTC.

V gene TRBV30 combines with J gene TRBJ2-3; D is perhaps TRBD1 (5 bases). The CDR3 covers 15 residues. V was clipped by 4 bases and J by 0 bases, with 14 bases between them. CDR1 and CDR2 from the germline V gene are GTSNPN and SVGIG (reference sequence). The CDR3: CAWNPDRGSTDTQYF. The CDR3 nucleotides are TGTGCCTGGAACCCCGACAGAGGTAGCACAGATACGCAGTATTTT.

Ten or more counts support this clonotype. The rearrangement joins TRBV27 to TRBJ2-7, with D possibly matching TRBD2 (6 bases). V was cut by 6 bases and J by 2 bases, with 14 bases left in between. This CDR3 has 14 amino acids. Germline V lookup: CDR1 MNHEY, CDR2 SMNVEV (reference sequence). The CDR3 is CASSLATPTYEQYF. The CDR3 bases are TGTGCCAGCAGCCTAGCGACACCCACCTACGAGCAGTACTTC.

This clonotype was counted ten times or more. The J gene is TRBJ2-5, the V gene TRBV5-1; D not resolved. CDR1 is SGHRS, CDR2 YFSETQ, per germline. V was cut by 0 bases and J by 3 bases, with 6 bases left in between. This CDR3 has 13 amino acids. CDR3 loop: CASSLDRKETQYF. CDR3 DNA: TGCGCCAGCAGCTTGGACAGAAAAGAGACCCAGTACTTC.

This clonotype was seen a handful of times. CDR3 DNA sequence: TGCAGTGCTAGGGGCGCGGCAGGCCCTTACGAGCAGTACTTC. This translates into CSARGAAGPYEQYF. The J gene is TRBJ2-5, the V gene TRBV20-1; no clear D gene. The DNA end is a closer match to TRBJ2-7, so the J assignment may be wrong. From germline, CDR1 is DFQATT and CDR2 SNEGSKA (reference sequence). CDR3 length: 14 amino acids.

The rearrangement joins TRBV29-1 to TRBJ1-1; unclear D gene. V was shortened by 4 bases and J by 2 bases, with 11 bases between the two germline ends. Germline values: CDR1 SQVTM, CDR2 ANQGSEA. There are 13 residues in the CDR3. CDR3 nucleotide sequence: TGCAGCGTTGGCGAGATCGAAAACACTGAAGCTTTCTTT. Amino acids: CSVGEIENTEAFF. Full variable domain (missing parts from reference TRBV29-1 and TRBJ1-1): SAVISQKPSRDICQRGTSLTIQCQVDSQVTMMFWYRQQPGQSLTLIATANQGSEATYESGFVIDKFPISRPNLTFSTLTVSNMSPEDSSIYLCSVGEIENTEAFFGQGTRLTVV.

The V gene is TRBV20-1, the J gene TRBJ1-2; maybe TRBD1 (5 bases). CDR3 size: 15 residues. The V and J ends lost 8 bases and 4 bases respectively, with 23 bases between them. Germline CDR1 DFQATT, CDR2 SNEGSKA (reference sequence). This CDR3 reads CSPNRRAAGTYGYTF. DNA for the CDR3: TGCAGTCCCAACCGCAGGGCTGCGGGCACCTATGGCTACACCTTC.

This CDR3 reads CASSFIKTTGRHEQFF. In DNA, the CDR3 is TGTGCCAGCAGTTTCATTAAGACGACAGGGCGGCATGAGCAGTTCTTC. The rearrangement links TRBV27 to TRBJ2-1, with TRBD1 matching over 7 bases. V gave up 3 bases and J gave up 8 bases; unmatched junction bases: 13. CDR3 length: 16 amino acids. Germline V gene data show CDR1 as MNHEY and CDR2 as SMNVEV (reference sequence).

The chain employs TRBV2 and TRBJ2-1, with TRBD2 matching 7 bases. From germline, CDR1 is SNHLY and CDR2 FYNNEI. The CDR3 spans 15 residues. V gave up 6 bases and J gave up 5 bases; unmatched junction bases: 10. Here the CDR3 DNA reads TGTGCCAGCAGCTGGACTAGTCGGGCCAACAATGAGCAGTTCTTC. Protein sequence: CASSWTSRANNEQFF.

This chain links TRBV18 with TRBJ2-1; TRBD2 aligns across 7 bases. CDR1 and CDR2 from the germline V gene are KGHSH and LQKENI. J lost 8 bases, V lost 4 bases, and 8 bases had no gene match. This CDR3 contains 14 residues. CDR3 amino acids: CASSRQTSLDEQFF. In nucleotides, the CDR3 is TGTGCCAGCTCACGACAGACTAGCCTAGATGAGCAGTTCTTC.

The chain recombines TRBV5-1 with TRBJ2-1, with D possibly called TRBD1 or TRBD2 (6 bases each). This CDR3 is 14 amino acids long. The germline V and J ends were trimmed by 4 bases and 4 bases, with 12 bases remaining between them. Germline V gives CDR1 SGHRS, CDR2 YFSETQ. This chain's CDR3 is CASSNGGSYNEQFF. The CDR3 nucleotides read TGCGCCAGCAGCAACGGGGGCTCTTACAATGAGCAGTTCTTC.

This clonotype was picked up a small number of times. V and J are TRBV24-1 and TRBJ2-5; 9 positions match TRBD1. Near its end, the DNA agrees better with TRBJ2-1, so the J call may be wrong. The CDR3 loop spans 15 amino acids. Per the germline V gene, CDR1 is KGHDR and CDR2 is SFDVKD. The CDR3 sequence: CATSDSDRGMSEQFF. The CDR3 coding sequence is TGTGCCACCAGTGATTCCGACAGGGGGATGAGTGAGCAGTTCTTC.